These 9 T cell receptor beta chains share one sample of origin, sequenced in a study of T-cell memory formation after mild COVID-19. TCRdb analysed the 5' RACE reads with MiXCR anew, one entry per CDR3 protein. The sample shows roughly 480,000 distinct CDR3 sequences, about 23% of them seen only once. Sequencing input: PBMCs or a T cell subset sorted from them (not recorded which). These TCRs come from an adult woman who had mild COVID-19 (a few samples of this study predate the infection). Cell type and time point are not known.

This sequence joins TRBV12-3 or TRBV12-4 and TRBJ1-1, with 7 bases that match TRBD1. V lost 4 bases and J lost 7; bases outside the gene matches: 6. The CDR3 runs 13 residues. The CDR3 nucleotides are TGTGCCAGCAGTTACCAGGGGGGTGGTGAAGCTTTCTTT. Encoded protein: CASSYQGGGEAFF.

This clonotype was counted between two and nine times. The chain combines TRBV7-9 with TRBJ2-3; 7 bases fit TRBD1. Per germline, CDR1 SEHNR and CDR2 FQNEAQ (reference sequence). The length of the CDR3 is 12 residues. J lost 9 bases, V lost 5 bases, and 5 bases had no gene match. CDR3 residues: CASSVGQSTQYF. For the CDR3, the DNA is TGTGCCAGCAGCGTGGGACAGTCCACGCAGTATTTT.

The rearrangement uses TRBV11-1 and TRBJ2-7; a possible D gene is TRBD2 (6 bases). CDR1 is SGHAT, CDR2 FQDESV, per germline (reference sequence). The CDR3 is made up of 12 amino acids. V was clipped by 5 bases and J by 4 bases, with 9 bases between them. The CDR3 reads CASSAGRYEQYF. The DNA for the CDR3 is TGTGCCAGCAGCGCGGGACGGTACGAGCAGTACTTC.

CDR3 protein: CASSIPGQSYEQYF. The CDR3 nucleotides are TGTGCCAGTAGTATTCCGGGACAGTCCTACGAGCAGTACTTC. The chain links TRBV19 to TRBJ2-7, with 7 bases aligning to TRBD1. Germline V CDR1 and CDR2: LNHDA, SQIVND (reference sequence). Trimming at V came to 3 bases and at J to 1 base, leaving 3 bases not matched to a gene. CDR3 size: 14 residues.

The J gene is TRBJ2-7, the V gene TRBV28, with 8 bases that match TRBD1. Per the germline V gene, CDR1 is MDHEN and CDR2 is SYDVKM. Losses at the gene ends were 8 bases for V and 13 bases for J; bases not matched to a gene: 19. This CDR3 is 14 amino acids long. For the CDR3, the DNA is TGTGCCAGCTCATCACCGGGACAGGCTCCCGCCCAATACTTC. Its translation is CASSSPGQAPAQYF.

This clonotype has ten or more counts. The V and J genes are TRBV4-3 and TRBJ1-2; possibly TRBD1 for D (5 bases). This CDR3 is 19 amino acids long. Trimming took 0 bases from V and 0 from J, leaving 20 bases between them. From germline, CDR1 is LGHNA and CDR2 YSLEER. The CDR3 loop is CASSQDGAVQTTANYGYTF. The CDR3, as DNA: TGCGCCAGCAGCCAAGATGGGGCAGTCCAGACAACAGCTAACTATGGCTACACCTTC.

The chain's CDR3 is CASSLATGPTKQYF. CDR3 coding DNA: TGTGCCAGCAGCTTAGCGACAGGGCCTACGAAGCAGTACTTC. The rearrangement uses TRBV11-2 and TRBJ2-7, with 7 bases fitting TRBD1. Germline values: CDR1 SGHAT, CDR2 FQNNGV. The CDR3 covers 14 residues. V shed 1 base, J shed 8 bases, and the junction held 8 bases outside the gene matches.

This clonotype was observed a few times. This chain joins TRBV5-5 and TRBJ2-3, with TRBD2 matching 9 bases. V trimming: 4 bases; J trimming: 5 bases; junction bases outside the gene matches: 14. The CDR3 runs to 17 residues. Germline V gene sequence: CDR1 SGHKS, CDR2 YYEKEE (reference sequence). CDR3 in DNA: TGTGCCAGCAGCGACCCGCGTGCGGGAGGGCCCGAAGATACGCAGTATTTT. It translates to CASSDPRAGGPEDTQYF.

The chain joins TRBV7-9 to TRBJ1-2; a weak D match, TRBD1 (5 bases). The V gene's germline CDR1 is SEHNR and CDR2 FQNEAQ (reference sequence). Deletions cut 7 bases from V and 5 bases from J, with 20 bases between. This CDR3 region has 15 residues. DNA for the CDR3: TGTGCCAGCAACACTCGGCTGGGGTCAGGGTATGGCTACACCTTC. Translating gives CASNTRLGSGYGYTF. The entire variable domain, with the rest obtained from reference TRBV7-9 and TRBJ1-2, is as follows: DTGVSQNPRHKITKRGQNVTFRCDPISEHNRLYWYRQTLGQGPEFLTYFQNEAQLEKSRLLSDRFSAERPKGSFSTLEIQRTEQGDSAMYLCASNTRLGSGYGYTFGSGTRLTVV.